The clone carrying this T cell receptor beta chain was observed a few times. Its specificity is not known. The germline V gene has CDR1 SEHNR and CDR2 FQNEAQ (reference sequence). CDR3 length: 14 amino acids. With 5 bases removed from V and 8 bases from J, the gap between germline ends came to 13 bases. TCRdb keeps only in-frame clones here, not all; method: immunoSEQ multiplex PCR. The sample records roughly 15,000 clones, approximately 78% being singletons. Sequencing followed a ViraFEST assay step that expanded antigen-specific CD4+ T cells with viral peptide pools. The culture ran for roughly ten days, and then CD4+ T cells were isolated. PCR-confirmed SARS-CoV-2 infection occurred in the person between March and December 2020. It was two doses of either the BNT162b2 or mRNA-1273 vaccine that participants received. The sample is drawn from a study of vaccination effects on CD4 cells after COVID-19. Overall study: The median interval between the second dose and post-vaccine sampling was 72 days. Findings of the study overall: Relatively few convalescent patients took part in the study, which had no early post-infection timepoints. Infection- and vaccine-induced clones contracted markedly late after vaccination.

This chain connects TRBV7-9 to TRBJ1-6; maybe TRBD1 (6 bases). The clonotype originates from a human donor who had a prior SARS-CoV-2 infection. Sequenced here: CD4+ T cells from PBMCs cultured with HCoV-NL63 spike peptides, sampled after COVID-19 vaccination. The DNA for the CDR3 is TGTGCCAGCAGCCCGGGGACATCACATTCACCCCTCCACTTT. The encoded protein is CASSPGTSHSPLHF.